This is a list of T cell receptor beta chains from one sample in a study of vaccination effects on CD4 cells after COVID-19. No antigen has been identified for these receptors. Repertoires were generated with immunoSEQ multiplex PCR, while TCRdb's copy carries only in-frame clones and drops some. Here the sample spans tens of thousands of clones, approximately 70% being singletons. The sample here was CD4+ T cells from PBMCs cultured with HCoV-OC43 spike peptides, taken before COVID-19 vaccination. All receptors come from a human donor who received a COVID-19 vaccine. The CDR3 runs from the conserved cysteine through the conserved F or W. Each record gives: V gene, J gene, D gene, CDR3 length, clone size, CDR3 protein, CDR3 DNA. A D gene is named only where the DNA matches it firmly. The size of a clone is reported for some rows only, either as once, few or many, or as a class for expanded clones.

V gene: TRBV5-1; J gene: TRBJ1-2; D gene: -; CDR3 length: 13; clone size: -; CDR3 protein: CASSLEGVSGYTF; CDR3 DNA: TGCGCCAGCAGCTTGGAGGGGGTCAGTGGCTACACCTTC
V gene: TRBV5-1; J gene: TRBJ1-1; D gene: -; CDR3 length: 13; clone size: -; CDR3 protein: CASIGTLNTEAFF; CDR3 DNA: TGCGCCAGCATCGGGACACTGAACACTGAAGCTTTCTTT
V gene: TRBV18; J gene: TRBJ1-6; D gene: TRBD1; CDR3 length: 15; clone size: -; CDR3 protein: CASSPGQLYNSPLHF; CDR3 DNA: TGTGCCAGCTCACCGGGACAGCTCTATAATTCACCCCTCCACTTT
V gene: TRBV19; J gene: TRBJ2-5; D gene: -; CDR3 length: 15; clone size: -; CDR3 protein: CASTSQPGPQETQYF; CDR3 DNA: TGTGCCAGCACGTCCCAGCCGGGACCTCAAGAGACCCAGTACTTC
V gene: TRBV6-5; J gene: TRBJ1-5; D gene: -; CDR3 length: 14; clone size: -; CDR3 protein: CASDLKGRNQPQHF; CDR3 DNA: TGTGCCAGCGATCTTAAGGGGCGCAATCAGCCCCAGCATTTT
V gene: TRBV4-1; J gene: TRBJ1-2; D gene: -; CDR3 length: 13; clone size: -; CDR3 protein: CASSQDSDYGYTF; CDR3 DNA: TGCGCCAGCAGCCAAGATTCGGACTATGGCTACACCTTC
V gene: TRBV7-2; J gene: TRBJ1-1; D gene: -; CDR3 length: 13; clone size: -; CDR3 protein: CASSLEGFTEAFF; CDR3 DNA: TGTGCCAGCAGCTTAGAGGGTTTCACTGAAGCTTTCTTT
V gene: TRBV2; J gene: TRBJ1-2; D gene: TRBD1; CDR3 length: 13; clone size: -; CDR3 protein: CASRRDREHGYTF; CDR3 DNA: TGTGCCAGCAGACGGGACAGGGAACATGGCTACACCTTC
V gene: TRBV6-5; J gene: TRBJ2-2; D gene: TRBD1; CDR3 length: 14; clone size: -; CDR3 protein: CASIRDRDTGELFF; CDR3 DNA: TGTGCCAGCATTAGGGACAGGGACACCGGGGAGCTGTTTTTT
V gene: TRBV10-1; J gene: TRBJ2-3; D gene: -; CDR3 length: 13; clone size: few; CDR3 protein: CASSGKVADTQYF; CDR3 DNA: TGCGCCAGCAGTGGTAAGGTAGCAGATACGCAGTATTTT
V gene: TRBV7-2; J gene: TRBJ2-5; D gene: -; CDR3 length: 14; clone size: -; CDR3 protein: CASSVPGRAETQYF; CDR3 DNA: TGTGCCAGCAGCGTACCGGGCCGGGCCGAGACCCAGTACTTC
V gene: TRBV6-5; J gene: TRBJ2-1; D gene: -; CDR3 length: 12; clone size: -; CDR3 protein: CAAGGGYNEQFF; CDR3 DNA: TGTGCCGCAGGGGGGGGGTACAATGAGCAGTTCTTC
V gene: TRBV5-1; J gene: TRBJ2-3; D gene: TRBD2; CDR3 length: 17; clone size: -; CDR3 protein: CASSLVSSGVPTDTQYF; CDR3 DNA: TGCGCCAGCAGCTTGGTATCTAGCGGGGTCCCCACAGATACGCAGTATTTT
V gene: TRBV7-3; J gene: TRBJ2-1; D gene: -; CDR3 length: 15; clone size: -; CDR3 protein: CASSLAASSYNEQFF; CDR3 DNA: TGTGCCAGCAGTTTAGCGGCTAGCTCCTACAATGAGCAGTTCTTC
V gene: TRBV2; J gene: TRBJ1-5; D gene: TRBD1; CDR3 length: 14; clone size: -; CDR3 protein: CASSLLSGTGFQHF; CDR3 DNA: TGTGCCAGCAGCCTACTCTCCGGGACAGGATTCCAGCATTTT